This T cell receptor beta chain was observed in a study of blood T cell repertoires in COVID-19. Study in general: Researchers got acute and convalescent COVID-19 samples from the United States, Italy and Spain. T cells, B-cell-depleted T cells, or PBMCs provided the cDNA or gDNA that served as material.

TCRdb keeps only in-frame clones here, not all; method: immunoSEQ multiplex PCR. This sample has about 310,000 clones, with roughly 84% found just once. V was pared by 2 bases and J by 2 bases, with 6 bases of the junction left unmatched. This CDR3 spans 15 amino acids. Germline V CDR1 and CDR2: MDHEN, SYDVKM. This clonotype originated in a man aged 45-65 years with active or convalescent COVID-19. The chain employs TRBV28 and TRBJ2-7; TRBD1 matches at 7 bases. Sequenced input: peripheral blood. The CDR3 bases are TGTGCCAGCAGTTTAGGGGGAGACAGGGCCTACGAGCAGTACTTC. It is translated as CASSLGGDRAYEQYF. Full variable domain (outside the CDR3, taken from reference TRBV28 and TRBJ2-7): DVKVTQSSRYLVKRTGEKVFLECVQDMDHENMFWYRQDPGLGLRLIYFSYDVKMKEKGDIPEGYSVSREKKERFSLILESASTNQTSMYLCASSLGGDRAYEQYFGPGTRLTVT.